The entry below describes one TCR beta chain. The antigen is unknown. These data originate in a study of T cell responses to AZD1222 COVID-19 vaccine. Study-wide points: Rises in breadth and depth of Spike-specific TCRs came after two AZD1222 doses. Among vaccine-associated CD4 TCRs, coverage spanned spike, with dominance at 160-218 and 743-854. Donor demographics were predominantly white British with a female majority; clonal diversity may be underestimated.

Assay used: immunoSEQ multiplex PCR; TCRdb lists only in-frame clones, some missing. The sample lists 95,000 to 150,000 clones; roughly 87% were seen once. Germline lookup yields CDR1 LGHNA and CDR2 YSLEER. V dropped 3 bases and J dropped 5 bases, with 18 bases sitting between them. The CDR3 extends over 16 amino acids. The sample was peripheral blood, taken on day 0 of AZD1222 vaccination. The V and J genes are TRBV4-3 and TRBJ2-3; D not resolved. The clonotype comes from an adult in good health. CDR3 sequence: CASSQGSARSEDTQYF. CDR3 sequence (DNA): TGCGCCAGCAGCCAGGGTTCGGCCAGGTCTGAAGATACGCAGTATTTT.